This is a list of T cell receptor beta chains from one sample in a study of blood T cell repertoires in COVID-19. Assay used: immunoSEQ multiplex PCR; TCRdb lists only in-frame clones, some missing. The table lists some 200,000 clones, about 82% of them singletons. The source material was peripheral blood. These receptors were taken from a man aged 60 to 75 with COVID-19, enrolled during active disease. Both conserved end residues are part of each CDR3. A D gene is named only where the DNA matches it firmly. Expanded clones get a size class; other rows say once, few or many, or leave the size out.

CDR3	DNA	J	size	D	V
CASSIAVNTEAFF	TGTGCCAGTAGTATAGCTGTGAACACTGAAGCTTTCTTT	TRBJ1-1	NA	NA	TRBV19
CASSFVWAGTGELFF	TGTGCCAGCAGCTTCGTATGGGCGGGGACCGGGGAGCTGTTTTTT	TRBJ2-2	NA	NA	TRBV7-2
CASSLNRVRGGTNEKLFF	TGCGCCAGCAGCTTGAACCGGGTCCGGGGGGGGACTAATGAAAAACTGTTTTTT	TRBJ1-4	NA	NA	TRBV4-3
CASSPPSGGSFGETQYF	TGTGCCAGCAGCCCCCCTTCGGGCGGGAGTTTCGGTGAGACCCAGTACTTC	TRBJ2-5	NA	TRBD2	TRBV5-5
CASSLGEGPNEKLFF	TGCGCCAGCAGCTTGGGGGAGGGCCCTAATGAAAAACTGTTTTTT	TRBJ1-4	NA	NA	TRBV5-1
CASSFGQGDLHF	TGTGCCAGCAGTTTTGGACAGGGAGACCTCCACTTT	TRBJ1-6	NA	TRBD1	TRBV27
CASSSGTAGNTIYF	TGTGCCAGCAGCTCGGGGACAGCTGGAAACACCATATATTTT	TRBJ1-3	NA	TRBD1	TRBV9
CASSRDRGSNEQYF	TGTGCCAGCAGCAGGGACAGGGGGTCCAACGAGCAGTACTTC	TRBJ2-7	NA	TRBD1	TRBV7-8
CAISELAQEPLHF	TGTGCCATCAGTGAATTGGCCCAAGAACCCCTCCACTTT	TRBJ1-6	few	NA	TRBV10-3
CASSRPGTVTEAFF	TGTGCCAGCAGCAGGCCCGGGACAGTCACTGAAGCTTTCTTT	TRBJ1-1	NA	NA	TRBV21-1
CASSADRGDTEAFF	TGTGCCAGCAGCGCGGACAGGGGTGACACTGAAGCTTTCTTT	TRBJ1-1	NA	TRBD1	TRBV6-5
CASSSSGFEQFF	TGTGCCAGCAGTTCCTCAGGGTTTGAGCAGTTCTTC	TRBJ2-1	few	NA	TRBV28
CASSPWKGSSSGQPQHF	TGTGCCAGCAGTCCCTGGAAGGGGTCCTCTTCAGGTCAGCCCCAGCATTTT	TRBJ1-5	few	NA	TRBV27
CASTTGGLNTEAFF	TGTGCCAGTACGACAGGGGGCCTTAACACTGAAGCTTTCTTT	TRBJ1-1	many	TRBD1	TRBV19
CASSFQGPYEQYF	TGTGCCAGCAGCTTCCAGGGTCCCTACGAGCAGTACTTC	TRBJ2-7	NA	NA	TRBV5-6
CASRGQVLKKLFF	TGTGCCAGCAGAGGACAGGTCTTGAAAAAACTGTTTTTT	TRBJ1-4	NA	TRBD1	TRBV19
CASSPGPNTEAFF	TGCGCCAGCAGCCCAGGGCCGAACACTGAAGCTTTCTTT	TRBJ1-1	many	NA	TRBV5-1
CATSDWGSTSDGYNEQFF	TGTGCCACCAGTGATTGGGGGTCCACTAGCGATGGGTACAATGAGCAGTTCTTC	TRBJ2-1	once	TRBD2	TRBV24-1
CASSEDSSGNTIYF	TGTGCCAGCAGCGAGGACAGTTCCGGAAACACCATATATTTT	TRBJ1-3	NA	NA	TRBV9
CASSQLYRVTEKLFF	TGCGCCAGCAGCCAACTATACAGGGTGACTGAAAAACTGTTTTTT	TRBJ1-4	NA	NA	TRBV4-3
CASSRGTGRWQPQHF	TGTGCCAGCAGCCGAGGGACAGGGAGGTGGCAGCCCCAGCATTTT	TRBJ1-5	NA	NA	TRBV21-1
CASSPSGLPNEQYF	TGCGCCAGCAGCCCTAGCGGGCTTCCTAACGAGCAGTACTTC	TRBJ2-7	NA	TRBD2	TRBV5-1